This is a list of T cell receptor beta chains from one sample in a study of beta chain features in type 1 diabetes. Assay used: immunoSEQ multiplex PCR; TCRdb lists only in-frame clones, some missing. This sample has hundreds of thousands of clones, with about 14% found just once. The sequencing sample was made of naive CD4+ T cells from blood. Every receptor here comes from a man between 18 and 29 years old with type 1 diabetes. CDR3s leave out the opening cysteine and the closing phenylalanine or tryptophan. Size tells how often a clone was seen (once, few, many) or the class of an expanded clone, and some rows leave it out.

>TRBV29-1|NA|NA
SASQGVNEQY
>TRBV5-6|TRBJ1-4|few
ASSLTGSNAEKLF
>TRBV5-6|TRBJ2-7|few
ASSFSAGRSSYEQY
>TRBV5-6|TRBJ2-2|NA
ASSVQETGELF
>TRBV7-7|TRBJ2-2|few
ASSLVQNTGELF
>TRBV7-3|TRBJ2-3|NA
ASSLTGQGAADTQY
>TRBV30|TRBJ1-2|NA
AWSVGGYGYT
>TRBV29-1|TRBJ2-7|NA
SVNGGEIGEQY
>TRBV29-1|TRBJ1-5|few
SAKTGRQPQH
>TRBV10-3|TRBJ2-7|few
AISELGRRNEQY
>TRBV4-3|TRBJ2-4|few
ASSQGTPPGGIQY
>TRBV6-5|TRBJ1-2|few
ASSNLGTGYGYT
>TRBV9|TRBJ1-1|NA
ASSVGGNGAWSTEAF
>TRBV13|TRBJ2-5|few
ASSGPSAGGLETQY
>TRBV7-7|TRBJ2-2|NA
ASSLAVGGQGISGELF
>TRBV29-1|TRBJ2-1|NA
GGQGPSYNEQF
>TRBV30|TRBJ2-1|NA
AWSVGASGGNEQF
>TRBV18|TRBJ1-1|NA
ASSPTGLNTEAF
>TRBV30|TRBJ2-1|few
AWSVRGGLEQF
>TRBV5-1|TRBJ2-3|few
ASSLDDRATQY
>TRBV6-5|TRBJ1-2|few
ASSQKGKGGYT
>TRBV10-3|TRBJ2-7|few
AIRDTGQDEQY
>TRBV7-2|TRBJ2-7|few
ASSFPGQGIGQY
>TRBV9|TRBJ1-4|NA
ASSVDRGSEKLF
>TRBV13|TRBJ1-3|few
ASSLGNTIY
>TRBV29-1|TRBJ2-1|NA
SVDLQPSRRLRLSYNEQF
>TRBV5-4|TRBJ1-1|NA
ASSSPGQGNTEAF
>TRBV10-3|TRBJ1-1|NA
AISESRGQAEAF
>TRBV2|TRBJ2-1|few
ASKPDRGLRDEQF
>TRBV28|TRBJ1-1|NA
AISQGGFRNTEAF
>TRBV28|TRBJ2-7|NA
ASSYHSYEQY